These T cell receptor beta chains were read from a single sample in a study of blood T cell repertoires in COVID-19. The assay was immunoSEQ multiplex PCR, and TCRdb's table has in-frame clones only and misses some. Here the sample spans approximately 160,000 clones, around 80% being singletons. The specimen sequenced was peripheral blood. These receptors all stem from a woman in her sixties or seventies with acute or convalescent COVID-19. The CDR3 runs from the conserved cysteine through the conserved F or W. Each record gives: clone size, CDR3 length, D gene, J gene, V gene, CDR3 DNA, CDR3 protein. D genes are given only for firm matches. The size of a clone is reported for some rows only, either as once, few or many, or as a class for expanded clones.

>.|11|TRBD1|TRBJ1-1|TRBV28
TGTGCCGGACAGGGGAACACTGAAGCTTTCTTT
CAGQGNTEAFF
>.|15|.|TRBJ2-1|TRBV14
TGTGCCAGCAGCCCTACCGGGACTTCCTACAATGAGCAGTTCTTC
CASSPTGTSYNEQFF
>.|16|.|TRBJ2-7|TRBV6-1
TGTGCCAGCAGTGAAGTGGAGGGATTGAGGGTATACGAGCAGTACTTC
CASSEVEGLRVYEQYF
>.|16|TRBD1|TRBJ2-3|TRBV29-1
TGCAGCGTTGAATCTGGTGAGGACAGGGGAACAGATACGCAGTATTTT
CSVESGEDRGTDTQYF
>.|13|.|TRBJ1-2|TRBV24-1
TGTGCCACCAGTGATCAGGACTTCTCCGGCTACACCTTC
CATSDQDFSGYTF
>.|16|.|TRBJ2-3|TRBV6-2/TRBV6-3
TGTGCCAGCAGTTACGGACCGGGGGAAGGGGCAGATACGCAGTATTTT
CASSYGPGEGADTQYF
>.|15|.|TRBJ2-3|TRBV5-1
TGCGCCAGCAGCTTGGGCAGGGTTGGCACAGATACGCAGTATTTT
CASSLGRVGTDTQYF
>.|12|.|TRBJ2-5|TRBV7-9
TGTGCCAGCAGCCCGTTCCAAGAGACCCAGTACTTC
CASSPFQETQYF
>.|15|TRBD2|TRBJ2-7|TRBV11-2
TGTGCCAGCACCCGGGGACTAGCGGGGGGGCCCGAGCAGTACTTC
CASTRGLAGGPEQYF
>.|19|TRBD2|TRBJ2-7|TRBV7-6
TGTGCCAGCAGCCAGCACGCGCGACTAGCGGGGGGTAACTCCTACGAGCAGTACTTC
CASSQHARLAGGNSYEQYF
>.|16|.|TRBJ2-6|TRBV19
TGTGCCAGTCACTCGGACAGAGGCTCTGGGGCCAACGTCCTGACTTTC
CASHSDRGSGANVLTF
>.|12|.|TRBJ1-2|TRBV29-1
TGCAGCGGCGCAGGGGCTCCCTATGGCTACACCTTC
CSGAGAPYGYTF
>.|12|.|TRBJ2-5|TRBV6-4
TGTGCCAGCCTAGGACAGCAAGAGACCCAGTACTTC
CASLGQQETQYF
>.|13|.|TRBJ2-3|TRBV7-9
TGTGCCAGCAGCTTATATCGAGGTGATACGCAGTATTTT
CASSLYRGDTQYF
>.|15|TRBD2|TRBJ2-1|TRBV5-8
TGTGCCAGCAGCCTCACTAGCGGGGGCTATAGGGAGCAGTTCTTC
CASSLTSGGYREQFF
>.|15|.|TRBJ2-5|TRBV2
TGTGCCAGCAACGGGCAGGGGCCTCCACGTTTAGCCCAGTACTTC
CASNGQGPPRLAQYF
>.|15|.|TRBJ1-5|TRBV10-1
TGCGCCAGCAGTTCGCGACAGCAAAGCAATCAGCCCCAGCATTTT
CASSSRQQSNQPQHF
>.|16|TRBD1|TRBJ2-7|TRBV5-1
TGCGCCAGCAGCGTTAGCGGACAGGGGGCTTCCTACGAGCAGTACTTC
CASSVSGQGASYEQYF
>.|13|.|TRBJ1-2|TRBV2
TGTGCCAGGTCTAAGGGGCAAAACTATGGCTACACCTTC
CARSKGQNYGYTF
>few|16|.|TRBJ1-1|TRBV28
TGTGCCAGCAGTTTATCCCAGGGCGGTTTGAACACTGAAGCTTTCTTT
CASSLSQGGLNTEAFF
>.|15|.|TRBJ1-2|TRBV3-1/TRBV3-2
TGTGCCAGCAGCCAAGATTGGGGGGGCGACTATGGCTACACCTTC
CASSQDWGGDYGYTF
>.|16|.|TRBJ1-5|TRBV4-2
TGTGCCAGCAGCCAAGATTGGGGAGATAGCAATCAGCCCCAGCATTTT
CASSQDWGDSNQPQHF
>.|18|.|TRBJ1-2|TRBV24-1
TGTGCCACCAGTGATTCCGGCGACAGGCGACAGTCGGACTATGGCTACACCTTC
CATSDSGDRRQSDYGYTF
>.|14|TRBD2|TRBJ2-7|TRBV11-2
TGTGCCAGCAGCCCCACTAGCGTAACTTACGAGCAGTACTTC
CASSPTSVTYEQYF
>.|14|.|TRBJ2-7|TRBV6-5
TGTGCCAGCAGTCCCGCCGAGAGGGTCCTCGAGCAGTACTTC
CASSPAERVLEQYF
>.|15|TRBD2|TRBJ2-2|TRBV5-1
TGCGCCAGCAGCGCCGGGACTAGCCAAACCGGGGAGCTGTTTTTT
CASSAGTSQTGELFF
>.|12|.|TRBJ1-3|TRBV25-1
TGTGCCAGCATGAGCTCTGGAAACACCATATATTTT
CASMSSGNTIYF
>.|16|TRBD1|TRBJ1-2|TRBV6-1
TGTGCCAGCAGTGACGCGACAGGGGGCGCGGGTCGGGGCTACACCTTC
CASSDATGGAGRGYTF
>.|17|.|TRBJ1-6|TRBV7-2
TGTGCCAGCAGCTTAGGAGGCACAACCTCCTATAATTCACCCCTCCACTTT
CASSLGGTTSYNSPLHF
>.|16|TRBD2|TRBJ2-5|TRBV3-1/TRBV3-2
TGTGCCAGCAGCCAAGGCCTAGCGGGGGGACAAGAGACCCAGTACTTC
CASSQGLAGGQETQYF
>.|18|TRBD2|TRBJ2-1|TRBV5-1
TGCGCCAGCAGCGGGGGACTAGCGGGGGCTAGCTCCTACAATGAGCAGTTCTTC
CASSGGLAGASSYNEQFF
>.|14|.|TRBJ1-1|TRBV7-6
TGTGCCAGCAGCCTTGACTTCGTAGACGCTGAAGCTTTCTTT
CASSLDFVDAEAFF
>.|14|TRBD1|TRBJ1-2|TRBV11-2
TGTGCCAGCAGCCCTCGGACAGGAGTAGGTGGCTACACCTTC
CASSPRTGVGGYTF
>.|13|.|TRBJ1-6|TRBV6-4
TGTGCCAGCAGTGACCAGGGCCGCTCACCCCTCCACTTT
CASSDQGRSPLHF
>.|15|.|TRBJ1-1|TRBV18
TGTGCCAGCTCACCACAGCGGGGGGAGAACACTGAAGCTTTCTTT
CASSPQRGENTEAFF
>.|14|.|TRBJ2-3|TRBV9
TGTGCCAGCAGCTGGACTTCTAGCACAGATACGCAGTATTTT
CASSWTSSTDTQYF
>once|12|TRBD2|TRBJ2-5|TRBV29-1
TGCAGCGCCTCCGGGAGGGAGGAGACCCAGTACTTC
CSASGREETQYF
>.|15|.|TRBJ1-4|TRBV7-8
TGTGCCAGCAGCTCCGGGGGGGGATCTAATGAAAAACTGTTTTTT
CASSSGGGSNEKLFF
>once|14|.|TRBJ2-5|TRBV6-5
TGTGCCAGCAGTTATCAAGGGGGTCTGGAGACCCAGTACTTC
CASSYQGGLETQYF
>.|14|TRBD2|TRBJ2-7|TRBV27
TGTGCCAGCAGGAGCCGGACTAGCGGGGGGGCGGCGTACTTC
CASRSRTSGGAAYF